The TCR beta chain described here comes from a study of technical replicates of blood from several donors. Germline V lookup: CDR1 LGHNA, CDR2 YNFKEQ. The CDR3 length is 15 residues. V lost 3 bases, J lost 0 bases, and 0 bases stayed unmatched. Only in-frame clones appear in the TCRdb table, and some are missing; sequencing was by immunoSEQ multiplex PCR. The sample shows some 13,000 clones, 85% to 95% of them seen only once. Specimen: PBMCs. This clonotype was obtained from a human donor in good health. This chain connects TRBV4-2 to TRBJ2-3; 10 bases fit TRBD1. The CDR3 spells CASSQGQGSTDTQYF. The CDR3 nucleotides read TGTGCCAGCAGCCAGGGACAGGGGAGCACAGATACGCAGTATTTT.